This T cell receptor (beta chain) was identified in a study of T cell responses to AZD1222 COVID-19 vaccine. Data came from immunoSEQ multiplex PCR; TCRdb stores just in-frame clones and leaves some out. The repertoire holds over 150,000 clones, approximately 91% seen once, with roughly 5.5% in the top ten. Notes on the study in general: It was only after the peak T cell response that any repertoires were sampled. Donors in the cohort were predominantly white British and more often female, and clonal diversity was possibly underestimated. Only 5 to 7 AZD1222 recipients were seropositive at baseline. Reportedly, close to half of spike-specific TCRs are directed against unmutated variant regions.

On this clone: Its antigen is unknown.

CDR1 and CDR2 from the germline V gene are MGHDK and SYGVNS. This CDR3 region has 15 residues. V was clipped by 4 bases and J by 0 bases, with 10 bases between them. The TCR comes from an adult in good health. The chain links TRBV25-1 to TRBJ2-1; no clear D. The sample was peripheral blood, taken on day 0 of AZD1222 vaccination. This CDR3 reads CASSGTPSSYNEQFF. The CDR3, as DNA: TGTGCCAGCAGTGGGACCCCGAGCTCCTACAATGAGCAGTTCTTC.